A selection of T cell receptor beta chains follows, all from one sample in a study of naive and memory T cell subsets. TCRdb passed the UMI-ligation and nested PCR reads through MiXCR, listing each CDR3 protein once. The sample holds 95,000 to 150,000 distinct CDR3 sequences, 35% to 40% seen once. Specimen: central memory CD4+ T cells from blood. These receptors were obtained from a human donor in good health. Each CDR3 is given with its conserved first and last residue. Each record gives: V gene, clone size, CDR3 length, D gene, J gene, CDR3 protein, CDR3 DNA. D genes are given only for firm matches. Rows give clone size only sometimes, using once, few, many, or a class for an expanded clone.

TRBV28	once	14	TRBD2	TRBJ2-1	CASGRGGPYNEQFF	TGTGCCAGCGGCCGGGGGGGACCCTACAATGAGCAGTTCTTC
TRBV5-1	.	16	TRBD2	TRBJ2-7	CASSLQGTSPSYEQYF	TGCGCCAGCAGCTTGCAGGGGACTAGCCCGTCCTACGAGCAGTACTTC
TRBV7-8	few	13	TRBD2	TRBJ2-1	CASSFRLANEQFF	TGTGCCAGCAGCTTCCGACTAGCGAATGAGCAGTTCTTC
TRBV20-1	.	15	.	TRBJ1-6	CSARGARGVNSPLHF	TGCAGTGCTAGAGGGGCACGAGGGGTGAATTCACCCCTCCACTTT
TRBV24-1	.	17	TRBD1	TRBJ2-1	CATSGRSGTGADNEQFF	TGTGCCACCAGTGGTCGATCCGGGACAGGGGCCGACAATGAGCAGTTCTTC
TRBV6-2/TRBV6-3	.	14	.	TRBJ2-3	CASSPHYQTDTQYF	TGTGCCAGCAGTCCCCATTATCAGACAGATACGCAGTATTTT
TRBV11-2	.	15	TRBD1	TRBJ2-7	CASSSTTGVRYEQYF	TGTGCCAGCAGCTCCACGACAGGGGTTAGGTACGAGCAGTACTTC
TRBV28	.	13	.	TRBJ2-5	CASRMEGWETQYF	TGTGCCAGCAGGATGGAGGGTTGGGAGACCCAGTACTTC
TRBV10-3	few	13	.	TRBJ2-5	CAIGDRTQETQYF	TGTGCCATCGGTGACAGGACCCAAGAGACCCAGTACTTC
TRBV12-3/TRBV12-4	.	14	.	TRBJ2-7	CASRQAPGAGEQYF	TGTGCCAGCAGGCAAGCCCCAGGGGCGGGCGAGCAGTACTTC
TRBV29-1	.	11	.	TRBJ1-4	CSVGSGEKLFF	TGCAGCGTTGGATCGGGGGAAAAACTGTTTTTT
TRBV18	few	15	.	TRBJ2-7	CASSPRKTVPYEQYF	TGTGCCAGCTCACCACGCAAGACGGTACCCTACGAGCAGTACTTC
TRBV30	.	15	.	TRBJ2-3	CAWTSRQQNTDTQYF	TGTGCCTGGACCTCCCGGCAGCAAAACACAGATACGCAGTATTTT
TRBV18	.	14	.	TRBJ1-1	CASSPNRGSLEAFF	TGTGCCAGCTCCCCCAATAGGGGGTCCCTTGAAGCTTTCTTT
TRBV10-3	many	13	.	TRBJ2-7	CAISTRDGYEQYF	TGTGCCATCTCTACTCGGGACGGCTACGAGCAGTACTTC
TRBV27	.	14	.	TRBJ1-6	CASSPDPGQPPLHF	TGTGCCAGCAGTCCGGACCCCGGACAGCCACCCCTCCACTTT
TRBV28	.	12	TRBD1	TRBJ2-5	CASRNRGETQYF	TGTGCCAGCAGAAACAGGGGGGAGACCCAGTACTTC
TRBV20-1	few	12	.	TRBJ1-2	CSAPSGPYGYTF	TGCAGTGCCCCGTCCGGTCCCTATGGCTACACCTTC
TRBV4-3	.	16	.	TRBJ2-1	CASSLGAVGSYNEQFF	TGCGCCAGCAGCCTCGGGGCGGTAGGGTCCTACAATGAGCAGTTCTTC
TRBV20-1	.	13	.	TRBJ2-7	CSAREGFFYEQYF	TGCAGTGCTAGAGAGGGCTTCTTCTACGAGCAGTACTTC
TRBV29-1	.	12	.	TRBJ2-5	CSAKAAEGTQYF	TGCAGCGCCAAAGCGGCCGAAGGGACCCAGTACTTC
TRBV28	.	14	TRBD1	TRBJ2-1	CASSLIRDRKIQFF	TGTGCCAGCAGTTTGATCCGGGACAGGAAAATCCAGTTCTTC
TRBV5-1	few	15	TRBD1	TRBJ2-7	CASSLPKQGTYEQYF	TGCGCCAGCAGCTTGCCAAAACAGGGGACCTACGAGCAGTACTTC
TRBV12-3/TRBV12-4	.	14	TRBD2	TRBJ2-1	CASKTSGTYNEQFF	TGTGCCAGCAAAACTAGCGGGACATACAATGAGCAGTTCTTC
TRBV7-8	few	15	TRBD2	TRBJ2-7	CASSLVLAGGYEQYF	TGTGCCAGCAGCTTAGTTCTAGCGGGAGGGTACGAGCAGTACTTC
TRBV29-1	.	13	TRBD1	TRBJ1-2	CSVEGTGVGGYTF	TGCAGCGTTGAGGGGACAGGGGTTGGCGGCTACACCTTC
TRBV19	.	13	.	TRBJ1-2	CASMKTHEYGYTF	TGTGCCAGTATGAAAACCCACGAGTATGGCTACACCTTC
TRBV20-1	.	15	.	TRBJ1-2	CSARPPMEANYGYTF	TGCAGTGCTAGACCCCCCATGGAAGCTAACTATGGCTACACCTTC
TRBV7-2	.	14	.	TRBJ2-3	CASSSGVKADTQYF	TGTGCCAGCAGTTCAGGGGTGAAAGCAGATACGCAGTATTTT
TRBV5-6	.	14	TRBD2	TRBJ2-1	CASSSDYSGRNEFF	TGTGCCAGCAGCTCGGACTATAGCGGGAGGAACGAGTTCTTC
TRBV27	.	10	.	TRBJ2-7	CASGNYEQYF	TGTGCCAGCGGAAACTACGAGCAGTACTTC
TRBV6-2/TRBV6-3	.	15	TRBD1	TRBJ1-5	CASSRQGFSNQPQHF	TGTGCCAGCAGCCGACAGGGGTTTAGCAATCAGCCCCAGCATTTT
TRBV7-9	.	17	.	TRBJ2-7	CASSPQRGSGTTYEQYF	TGTGCCAGCAGCCCCCAAAGGGGTAGCGGAACGACCTACGAGCAGTACTTC
TRBV29-1	many	15	TRBD1	TRBJ2-7	CSVLKLRDRAYEQYF	TGCAGCGTTTTAAAGTTACGGGACAGGGCCTACGAGCAGTACTTC
TRBV10-1	many	16	TRBD2	TRBJ2-7	CASSDRTSAYSYEQYF	TGCGCCAGCAGTGACCGGACTAGCGCCTACTCCTACGAGCAGTACTTC
TRBV18	.	17	TRBD1	TRBJ1-1	CASSTYFHRGGNTEAFF	TGTGCCAGCTCAACTTACTTCCACAGGGGTGGTAACACTGAAGCTTTCTTT